This T cell receptor (beta chain) originates from a study of Ad26.COV2.S vaccination and SARS-CoV-2 variants. Whole-study context: A participant enrolled in the COV1001 Ad26.COV2.S trial arm provided the sample.

From germline, CDR1 is KGHSH and CDR2 LQKENI. V was pared by 0 bases and J by 8 bases, with 8 bases between. This CDR3 has 14 residues. The data were produced by immunoSEQ multiplex PCR, yet TCRdb's version contains in-frame clones alone and is incomplete. The sample lists about 440,000 clones; about 90% were seen once. Treatment: some 19 received Ad26.COV2.S at low or high dose, single or two shots; about 5 received placebo; per-sample allocation not given. The study sampled participants on day 63 after the first vaccine or placebo injection. Ad26.COV2.S expressed prefusion-stabilized spike from the original Wuhan strain.

The genes are TRBV18 and TRBJ1-6; D uncertain. This clonotype was sampled from a person between 18 and 60 years old who received the Ad26.COV2.S COVID-19 vaccine or a placebo. The sample consisted of peripheral blood, taken in a trial of Ad26.COV2.S vaccine versus placebo. DNA for the CDR3: TGTGCCAGCTCACCACCCGGGGATTATTCACCCCTCCACTTT. Its translation: CASSPPGDYSPLHF.